Below, one TCR beta chain is given with its context. Time point specified: newly diagnosed GD, antithyroid drugs for less than 3 months. Extracted PBMC RNA gave rise to the TCR library. Both iRepertoire HTBI primers and Arm-PCR of CDR3 regions were used to build the TCR beta libraries. TCRdb independently ran MiXCR on the multiplex PCR reads; one entry per CDR3 protein. The table lists roughly 530,000 distinct CDR3 sequences, approximately 16% of them singletons. This specimen comes from a study of regulatory T cells in long-lasting Graves disease. The CDR3 runs 16 residues. Germline values: CDR1 DFQATT, CDR2 SNEGSKA (reference sequence). With 6 bases clipped from V and 5 bases from J, the junction kept 11 bases outside the gene matches. The sample also formed part of further work on T cells in Graves' hyperthyroidism and ophthalmopathy. That paper adds: Investigators excluded patients with uncontrolled infection, other autoimmune disease, pregnancy or lactation. HTBI primers were employed in a first-round RT-PCR of the TCR CDR3. Stable hyperthyroidism was separated from ophthalmopathy by a model based on 13 V-J features.

The sample in question was peripheral blood mononuclear cells (PBMCs), obtained at new diagnosis, from a patient treated with antithyroid drugs. The receptor comes from a woman aged 40-65 years with Graves disease. V and J are TRBV20-1 and TRBJ2-2, with 11 bases lining up with TRBD2. CDR3 region: CSAELAGALGTGELFF. CDR3 nucleotide sequence: TGCAGTGCCGAACTAGCGGGGGCCCTGGGAACCGGGGAGCTGTTTTTT.